Listed here are 30 T cell receptor beta chains from one sample, sequenced in a study of CD8+CD57+ T cells in acquired aplastic anemia. Genomic DNA provided the template from which TCR beta VDJ and CDR3 profiles were obtained. TCRdb reprocessed the reads with MiXCR, giving one entry per CDR3 protein. The table records a few hundred thousand distinct CDR3 sequences, 55% to 75% of them present only once. Sequenced input: sorted CD4+, CD8+, or CD8+CD57+ T cells (not recorded which) from PBMCs. These receptors originate from a human donor in good health, serving as a control.

This clonotype was detected many times. The rearrangement uses TRBV7-2 and TRBJ2-7; TRBD1 aligns across 7 bases. CDR1 SGHTA and CDR2 FQGNSA come from the germline V gene. With 2 bases clipped from V and 2 bases from J, the junction kept 6 bases outside the gene matches. The CDR3 loop spans 15 amino acids. For the CDR3, the DNA is TGTGCCAGCAGCTTATTTACAGGGGCGACCTACGAGCAGTACTTC. Translated: CASSLFTGATYEQYF.

V gene TRBV5-1 combines with J gene TRBJ2-7; 8 bases align to TRBD2. The V segment lost 4 bases and the J segment 3 bases; nucleotides outside the gene matches: 12. There are 16 residues in the CDR3. Germline V gives CDR1 SGHRS, CDR2 YFSETQ. The CDR3 coding sequence is TGCGCCAGCAGCGCCCGGGAGGGGGGTGGGGACTACGAGCAGTACTTC. Its protein product is CASSAREGGGDYEQYF. Combining the CDR3 with reference TRBV5-1 and TRBJ2-7 gives the whole variable domain KAGVTQTPRYLIKTRGQQVTLSCSPISGHRSVSWYQQTPGQGLQFLFEYFSETQRNKGNFPGRFSGRQFSNSRSEMNVSTLELGDSALYLCASSAREGGGDYEQYFGPGTRLTVT.

This clonotype was detected only a few times. The chain recombines TRBV29-1 with TRBJ2-1; 13 bases fit TRBD2. The ends lost 7 bases at V and 4 bases at J; junction bases unmatched: 4. Germline V lookup: CDR1 SQVTM, CDR2 ANQGSEA. The CDR3 length is 14 residues. This CDR3 reads CSGATSGGYNEQFF. The CDR3, as DNA: TGCAGCGGCGCGACTAGCGGGGGGTACAATGAGCAGTTCTTC.

In this sample, this clonotype turned up many times. This sequence joins TRBV2 and TRBJ1-5, with 9 bases that match TRBD1. Germline CDR1 reads SNHLY; CDR2 reads FYNNEI. The CDR3 loop spans 16 amino acids. The junction had 6 bases not matched to a gene; V was cut back by 6 bases and J by 0 bases. The CDR3 protein is CASRDRGLSSNQPQHF. The CDR3 bases are TGTGCCAGCAGGGACAGGGGTTTGTCTAGCAATCAGCCCCAGCATTTT. The variable domain in full, completed from reference TRBV2 and TRBJ1-5, reads EPEVTQTPSHQVTQMGQEVILRCVPISNHLYFYWYRQILGQKVEFLVSFYNNEISEKSEIFDDQFSVERPDGSNFTLKIRSTKLEDSAMYFCASRDRGLSSNQPQHFGDGTRLSIL.

Regarding this clonotype: No DNA is shown, since the ends of the CDR3 on it are uncertain; the CDR3 is the one TCRdb lists. The chain recombines TRBV7-2 with TRBJ2-7. A total of 16 residues make up the CDR3, ends included. Germline values: CDR1 SGHTA, CDR2 FQGNSA. CDR3 region: CASSGYNYGYTFGQYF.

The CDR3 is CASSSGVPSTDTQYF. CDR3 sequence (DNA): TGTGCCAGCAGTTCCGGGGTACCTAGCACAGATACGCAGTATTTT. V usage is TRBV12-3 or TRBV12-4 and J usage is TRBJ2-3; a weak D match, TRBD2 (5 bases). The CDR3 runs 15 residues. Trimming removed 4 bases at V and 0 bases at J, with 11 bases between.

The chain has TRBV7-4 and TRBJ2-3; 8 bases are a match to TRBD2. Germline CDR1 reads SGHVT; CDR2 reads SQSDAQ. J gave up 3 bases and V 6 bases, and 5 bases lay outside the gene matches. CDR3 length equals 14 residues. The CDR3 DNA sequence: TGTGCCAGCAGGTCGGGGGGGAGGACAGATACGCAGTATTTT. Translating it yields CASRSGGRTDTQYF.

This clonotype was picked up one time. V and J are TRBV7-2 and TRBJ2-4, with D possibly being TRBD1 (7 bases). There are 17 residues in the CDR3. The germline V gene has CDR1 SGHTA and CDR2 FQGNSA. Trimming left V 2 bases short and J 0 bases short, with 14 bases between. This CDR3 is CASSLQGGGAAKNIQYF. Written as DNA, the CDR3 is TGTGCCAGCAGCTTACAGGGGGGAGGAGCAGCCAAAAACATTCAGTACTTC.

In the case of this clonotype: The conserved closing phenylalanine or tryptophan is absent in this CDR3, likely reflecting a read error. The DNA is left out, because the CDR3 cannot be placed on it with certainty; the CDR3 is given as TCRdb lists it. The chain employs TRBV7-9 and TRBJ1-5. The length of the CDR3 is 13 amino acids, counting both ends. CDR1 and CDR2 from the germline V gene are SEHNR and FQNEAQ (reference sequence). CDR3 amino acids: CASSLVQHERGTE.

This sequence joins TRBV5-8 and TRBJ2-1, with TRBD1 as a possible D gene (5 bases). The V end lost 4 bases, the J end lost 5 bases, and 10 bases lay between the germline ends. Germline-derived CDR1 and CDR2 are SGHTS and YDEGEE. This CDR3 spans 13 amino acids. CDR3 sequence reads: CASSSDSDNEQFF. The CDR3 DNA reads as TGTGCCAGCAGCAGCGACAGTGACAATGAGCAGTTCTTC.

This clonotype has a count of ten or more. The chain employs TRBV29-1 and TRBJ1-2; D might be TRBD1 (5 bases). CDR3 length equals 12 residues. The germline gives CDR1 SQVTM, CDR2 ANQGSEA. The ends were cut back, 4 bases at V and 7 bases at J, with 13 bases in the middle. CDR3 in amino acids: CSVGVRGVGYTF. The CDR3 DNA reads as TGCAGCGTTGGTGTGAGGGGCGTTGGCTACACCTTC.

This clonotype was seen a few times. This may arise from a read error, as a much more abundant clone is one base away. Because the CDR3 is missing its conserved closing phenylalanine or tryptophan, this is likely a read error. The chain is built from TRBV9 and TRBJ1-2; D unresolved. CDR3 length equals 13 residues. CDR1 and CDR2 from the germline V gene are SGDLS and YYNGEE. DNA of the CDR3: TGCGCCAGCAGCTTGGTTGAGAACTATGGCTACACCCTC. Residues: CASSLVENYGYTL.

The chain links TRBV19 to TRBJ1-1; 7 bases are shared with TRBD1. The CDR3 is 12 amino acids. Per the germline V gene, CDR1 is LNHDA and CDR2 is SQIVND (reference sequence). The J segment lost 3 bases and the V segment lost 8 bases, leaving 3 bases of the junction unmatched. CDR3 loop: CASYDRDTEAFF. As DNA, the CDR3 is TGTGCCAGTTATGACAGGGACACTGAAGCTTTCTTT.

The chain carries TRBV7-9 and TRBJ1-5; a possible D gene is TRBD1 (5 bases). Trimming removed 3 bases at V and 4 bases at J, with 13 bases between. The CDR3 runs to 15 residues. Germline V gene sequence: CDR1 SEHNR, CDR2 FQNEAQ (reference sequence). The CDR3 spells CASSLRAEGNQPQHF. CDR3 in DNA: TGTGCCAGCAGCTTGCGGGCAGAGGGGAATCAGCCCCAGCATTTT.

V usage is TRBV9 and J usage is TRBJ1-2, with 10 bases fitting TRBD1. With V trimmed by 2 bases and J by 3 bases, 7 bases remained unmatched. The CDR3 is 16 residues long. The germline CDR1 and CDR2 sequences are SGDLS and YYNGEE. In DNA form, the CDR3 reads TGTGCCAGCAGCGTGAGAGGGACAGGGGCCGACTATGGCTACACCTTC. This gives the protein CASSVRGTGADYGYTF. Supplemented by reference TRBV9 and TRBJ1-2, the full variable domain reads DSGVTQTPKHLITATGQRVTLRCSPRSGDLSVYWYQQSLDQGLQFLIQYYNGEERAKGNILERFSAQQFPDLHSELNLSSLELGDSALYFCASSVRGTGADYGYTFGSGTRLTVV.

This clonotype has ten or more counts. V usage is TRBV6-5 and J usage is TRBJ1-1; 7 positions match TRBD1. The CDR3 is 14 amino acids. J gave up 5 bases and V 6 bases, and 9 bases lay outside the gene matches. Per the germline V gene, CDR1 is MNHEY and CDR2 is SVGAGI. The CDR3 nucleotides read TGTGCCAGCAGCCTGACAGGGAGGGGTACTGAAGCTTTCTTT. The encoded protein is CASSLTGRGTEAFF.

The rearrangement links TRBV7-9 to TRBJ1-2; TRBD1 is a possible D gene (5 bases). CDR3 length: 15 residues. Germline CDR1 reads SEHNR; CDR2 reads FQNEAQ (reference sequence). V lost 3 bases and J 14 bases, leaving 25 bases between the germline ends. In DNA, the CDR3 is TGTGCCAGCAGCTTCGGTAGCGGGGGGTGGGTCGGGGAGACCTTC. Translating gives CASSFGSGGWVGETF.

Many counts were recorded for this clonotype. This chain connects TRBV5-1 to TRBJ1-4; D is unclear. This CDR3 is built from 15 residues. V lost 0 bases and J lost 2, with 8 bases in between. Germline loops: CDR1 SGHRS, CDR2 YFSETQ. CDR3 protein: CASSLGVGTNEKLFF. The CDR3 region has the DNA TGCGCCAGCAGCTTGGGAGTTGGGACTAATGAAAAACTGTTTTTT.

This clonotype has just one count. J is TRBJ1-2 and V is TRBV7-8, with D uncertain. Germline V lookup: CDR1 SGHVS, CDR2 FQNEAQ. This CDR3 contains 14 residues. Trimming cost V 5 bases and J 7 bases, with 17 bases left between them. CDR3 sequence: CASSQVEGESGYTF. The CDR3 DNA sequence: TGTGCCAGCAGCCAGGTAGAGGGAGAGAGTGGCTACACCTTC. The entire variable domain, with the rest obtained from reference TRBV7-8 and TRBJ1-2, is as follows: GAGVSQSPRYKVAKRGQDVALRCDPISGHVSLFWYQQALGQGPEFLTYFQNEAQLDKSGLPSDRFFAERPEGSVSTLKIQRTQQEDSAVYLCASSQVEGESGYTFGSGTRLTVV.

A note on this clonotype: The junction differs from germline at one of its ends, possibly a read error. V and J are TRBV6-5 and TRBJ1-4; TRBD1 matches 7 bases. CDR1 and CDR2 from the germline V gene are MNHEY and SVGAGI. The CDR3 has 17 residues. In nucleotides, the CDR3 is TGTGCCAGCAGTGAACACGTAACAGGGGTGGCTAATGAAAAACTGTCTTTT. Residues: CASSEHVTGVANEKLSF.

The chain combines TRBV5-1 with TRBJ1-2; 7 bases align to TRBD1. V trimming: 0 bases; J trimming: 6 bases; junction bases outside the gene matches: 5. Germline V CDR1 and CDR2: SGHRS, YFSETQ. The CDR3 loop spans 14 amino acids. The CDR3 nucleotides are TGCGCCAGCAGCTTGGGTGACAGGGCACATGGCTACACCTTC. Translating it yields CASSLGDRAHGYTF.

This clonotype was counted only a few times. The chain couples TRBV5-1 to TRBJ1-1; 8 positions agree with TRBD1. Germline CDR1 is SGHRS and CDR2 is YFSETQ. The trim removed 7 bases at V and 1 base at J, leaving 12 bases unmatched. The CDR3 length is 16 residues. Here the CDR3 DNA reads TGCGCCAGCGGCCTCTCAGGGGGCGGCAGGAACACTGAAGCTTTCTTT. It encodes CASGLSGGGRNTEAFF. Drawing the rest from reference TRBV5-1 and TRBJ1-1, the complete variable domain is KAGVTQTPRYLIKTRGQQVTLSCSPISGHRSVSWYQQTPGQGLQFLFEYFSETQRNKGNFPGRFSGRQFSNSRSEMNVSTLELGDSALYLCASGLSGGGRNTEAFFGQGTRLTVV.

The genes are TRBV9 and TRBJ2-2; 8 nucleotides align to TRBD2. Germline V gene sequence: CDR1 SGDLS, CDR2 YYNGEE. V gave up 0 bases and J gave up 7 bases; unmatched junction bases: 8. The CDR3 sequence is 16 residues long. Here the CDR3 reads CASSVETGGPGGELFF. CDR3 DNA: TGTGCCAGCAGCGTAGAGACGGGGGGGCCTGGCGGGGAGCTGTTTTTT.

This sequence joins TRBV20-1 and TRBJ1-1; D perhaps matches TRBD1 (6 bases). CDR1 DFQATT and CDR2 SNEGSKA come from the germline V gene (reference sequence). V was pared by 4 bases and J by 2 bases, with 20 bases between. The CDR3 contains 16 residues. CDR3 sequence: CSATSWAGAANTEAFF. The CDR3 nucleotides are TGCAGTGCTACATCGTGGGCGGGGGCCGCTAACACTGAAGCTTTCTTT.

The chain joins TRBV2 to TRBJ1-1; TRBD1 might be the D (5 bases). The V end was cut by 5 bases, the J end by 8 bases, with 12 bases between. The CDR3 covers 12 residues. Per germline, CDR1 SNHLY and CDR2 FYNNEI. The CDR3 reads CASSPQGLEAFF. The CDR3 nucleotides read TGTGCCAGCAGTCCCCAGGGATTGGAAGCTTTCTTT.

As regards this clonotype: Compared with germline, one end of the junction differs, possibly owing to a read error. The chain is built from TRBV12-3 or TRBV12-4 and TRBJ2-3, with D uncertain. CDR3 length: 12 residues. The CDR3 reads CASRPSTDTPDF. As DNA, the CDR3 is TGTGCCAGCAGACCGAGCACAGATACGCCGGATTTT.

Points on this clonotype: A read error may account for a junction end that differs from germline. This CDR3 reads CASSYRDRANSPLHF. CDR3 DNA sequence: TGTGCCAGCAGCTATCGCGACAGGGCGAATTCCCCCCTCCACTTT. The rearrangement joins TRBV15 to TRBJ1-6; 7 bases map to TRBD1. There are 15 residues in the CDR3. CDR1 and CDR2 (germline): LNHNV, YYDKDF (reference sequence).

This clonotype was counted at least ten times. The chain combines TRBV10-2 with TRBJ2-7; D uncertain. This CDR3 has 13 amino acids. V was shortened by 2 bases and J by 2 bases, with 7 bases between the two germline ends. CDR1 and CDR2 (germline): WSHSY, SAAADI. The CDR3 DNA reads TGCGCCAGCAGTGAGATGCAGGCCTACGAGCAGTACTTC. Its translation is CASSEMQAYEQYF.

Note on this clonotype: This CDR3 fails to terminate in the conserved phenylalanine or tryptophan, so it likely reflects a read error. It is unclear where the CDR3 begins or ends on the DNA, so no DNA is shown, and the CDR3 is as TCRdb lists it. This sequence joins TRBV7-4 and TRBJ1-4. Germline V gene lookup returns CDR1 SGHVT and CDR2 SQSDAQ. The CDR3 is 12 amino acids long, termini counted. This CDR3 is CASSPLGANLVI.

Concerning this clonotype: A much larger clone lies a single base off, so this may be a read error. The rearrangement joins TRBV11-2 to TRBJ2-7; no reliable D call. Trimming cost V 1 base and J 4 bases, with 11 bases left between them. There are 14 residues in the CDR3. The germline V gene encodes CDR1 SGHAT and CDR2 FQNNGV. The CDR3 DNA reads TGTGCCAGCAGCTTAGGTCTATCGGGTTACGAGCAGTACTTC. Its translation: CASSLGLSGYEQYF.